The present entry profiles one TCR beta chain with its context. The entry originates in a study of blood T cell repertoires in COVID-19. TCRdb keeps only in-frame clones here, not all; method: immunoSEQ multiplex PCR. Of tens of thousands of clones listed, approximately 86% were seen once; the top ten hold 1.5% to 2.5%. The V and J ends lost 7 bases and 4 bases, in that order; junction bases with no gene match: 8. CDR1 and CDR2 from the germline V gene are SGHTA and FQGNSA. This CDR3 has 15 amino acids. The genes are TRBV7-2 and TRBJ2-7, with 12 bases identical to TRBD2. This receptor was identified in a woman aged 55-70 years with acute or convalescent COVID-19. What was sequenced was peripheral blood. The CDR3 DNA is TGTGCCAGCACTACTAGCGGGGGGTCTTTGTACGAGCAGTACTTC. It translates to CASTTSGGSLYEQYF.